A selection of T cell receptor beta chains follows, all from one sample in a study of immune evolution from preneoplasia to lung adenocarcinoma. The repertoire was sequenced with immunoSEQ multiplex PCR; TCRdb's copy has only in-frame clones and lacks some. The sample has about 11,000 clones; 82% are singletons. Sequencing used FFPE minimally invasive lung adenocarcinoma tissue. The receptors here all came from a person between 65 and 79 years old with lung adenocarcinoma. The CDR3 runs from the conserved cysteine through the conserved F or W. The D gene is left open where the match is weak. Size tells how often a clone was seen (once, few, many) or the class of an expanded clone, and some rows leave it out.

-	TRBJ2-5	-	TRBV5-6	TGTGCCAGCAGCCCGCCGGGACATTGGCAAGAGACCCAGTACTTC	CASSPPGHWQETQYF
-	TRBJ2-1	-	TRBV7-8	TGTGCCAGCAGCTTTGACGTCTTGGATGAGCAGTTCTTC	CASSFDVLDEQFF
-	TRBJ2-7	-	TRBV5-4	TGTGCCAGCAGCTCCATAACAAAGTACGAGCAGTACTTC	CASSSITKYEQYF
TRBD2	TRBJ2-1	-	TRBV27	TGTGCCAGCAGCCAACTAGCGGGAGGGGATAATGAGCAGTTCTTC	CASSQLAGGDNEQFF
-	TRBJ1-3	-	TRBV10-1	TGCGCCAGCACCTCGGACTTTCCTGGAAACACCATATATTTT	CASTSDFPGNTIYF
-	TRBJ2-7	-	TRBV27	TGTGCCAGCCGAAAGGGGGATACTCGCCGCATCCTTCTGGAGCAGTACTTC	CASRKGDTRRILLEQYF
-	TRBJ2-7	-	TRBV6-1	TGTGCCAGCAACATCGACGGCTACGAGCAGTACTTC	CASNIDGYEQYF
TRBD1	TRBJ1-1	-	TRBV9	TGTGCCAGCAGCGTAGGACAGGGGAAAGCTTTCTTT	CASSVGQGKAFF
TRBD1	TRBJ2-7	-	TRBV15	TGTGCCACCAGCAGAGATTGGGACAGGGCCTACGAGCAGTACTTC	CATSRDWDRAYEQYF
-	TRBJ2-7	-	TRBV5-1	TGCGCCAGCAGCTTGTTTGGTATGCGCTCCTACGAGCAGTACTTC	CASSLFGMRSYEQYF
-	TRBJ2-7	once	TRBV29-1	TGCAGCGTTGAAGGTCTACGTGACTACGAGCAGTACTTC	CSVEGLRDYEQYF
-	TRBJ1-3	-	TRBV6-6	TGTGCCAGCAGCCAGGATAGAAACACCATATATTTT	CASSQDRNTIYF
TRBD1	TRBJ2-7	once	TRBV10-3	TGTGCCATCAGAGACCGGGACAGGGGGCGCCAAGACGAGCAGTACTTC	CAIRDRDRGRQDEQYF
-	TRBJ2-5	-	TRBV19	TGTGCCAGTAGTGTACAGGCAAGGGAGACCCAGTACTTC	CASSVQARETQYF
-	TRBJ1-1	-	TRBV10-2	TGCGCCAGCAGTGATTTCGTGTCGGCAGGGCGGAACACTGAAGCTTTCTTT	CASSDFVSAGRNTEAFF
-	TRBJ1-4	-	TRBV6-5	TGTGCCAGCAGGGGGGATAATGAAAAACTGTTTTTT	CASRGDNEKLFF
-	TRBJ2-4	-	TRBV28	TGTGCCAGCAGACTATCAGGTGGGGTGGGAAAAAACATTCAGTACTTC	CASRLSGGVGKNIQYF
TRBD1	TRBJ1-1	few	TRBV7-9	TGTGCCAGCAGCTTAGACGGGACAGGGGCCTTTCATGAAGCTTTCTTT	CASSLDGTGAFHEAFF
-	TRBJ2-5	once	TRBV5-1	TGCGCCAGCAGCTTGAGAGAGACCCAGTACTTC	CASSLRETQYF
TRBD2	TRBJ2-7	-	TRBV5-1	TGCGCCAGCAGCACCGGACTAGCGGGAAGCTACGAGCAGTACTTC	CASSTGLAGSYEQYF
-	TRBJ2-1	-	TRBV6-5	TGTGCCAGCAGCCCCGGGACTCCCTACAATGAGCAGTTCTTC	CASSPGTPYNEQFF
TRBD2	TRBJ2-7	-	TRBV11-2	TGTGCCAGCAGCAAGGGACTAGCCTACGAGCAGTACTTC	CASSKGLAYEQYF
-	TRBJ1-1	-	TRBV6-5	TGTGCCAGCAGTGAGACAGTGAACACTGAAGCTTTCTTT	CASSETVNTEAFF
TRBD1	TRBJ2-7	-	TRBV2	TGTGCCAGCCGCCGGGACAGGGTCGGCGAGCAGTACTTC	CASRRDRVGEQYF
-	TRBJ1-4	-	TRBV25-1	TGTGCCAGCAGTGATTCAGGGAGGGACGAAAAACTGTTTTTT	CASSDSGRDEKLFF
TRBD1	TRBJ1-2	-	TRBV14	TGTGCCAGCAGCCAACAAGTCGGACAGGAGGGCTATGGCTACACCTTC	CASSQQVGQEGYGYTF
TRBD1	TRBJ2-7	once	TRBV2	TGTGCCAGCAAAGAACAGGGGGCCTACGAGCAGTACTTC	CASKEQGAYEQYF
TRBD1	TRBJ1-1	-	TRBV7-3	TGTGCCAGCAGCTTAGTCCCAGGGGGCACTGAAGCTTTCTTT	CASSLVPGGTEAFF
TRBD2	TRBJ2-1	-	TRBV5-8	TGTGCCAGCAGCTATTTGGGACTAGCGGGAGTCGGCTCCTACAATGAGCAGTTCTTC	CASSYLGLAGVGSYNEQFF
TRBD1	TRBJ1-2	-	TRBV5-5	TGTGCCAGCAGCAGACAGGGTGACTATGGCTACACCTTC	CASSRQGDYGYTF
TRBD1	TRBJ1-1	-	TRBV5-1	TGCGCCAGCAGGCGCAGGGGGGAGATGAACACTGAAGCTTTCTTT	CASRRRGEMNTEAFF
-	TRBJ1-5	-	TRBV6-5	TGTGCCAGCAGCTACGGACAGTCAGATCAGCCCCAGCATTTT	CASSYGQSDQPQHF
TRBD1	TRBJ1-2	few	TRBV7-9	TGTGCCAGCAGCTTAGCCGGCAGGGGGTCGGGCTACACCTTC	CASSLAGRGSGYTF
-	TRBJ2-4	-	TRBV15	TGTGCCACCAGCAGAGAAGGAAGAGGGGGACCCAAAAACATTCAGTACTTC	CATSREGRGGPKNIQYF
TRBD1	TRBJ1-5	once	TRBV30	TGTGCCTGGAGTTTTGGGACAGGGGTCAATCAGCCCCAGCATTTT	CAWSFGTGVNQPQHF
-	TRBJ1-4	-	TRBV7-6	TGTGCCAGCAGCTTAGACGGCAATAATGAAAAACTGTTTTTT	CASSLDGNNEKLFF
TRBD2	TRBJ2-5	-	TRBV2	TGTGCCAGCAGTGGCGGGGGGGGGATGGAGACCCAGTACTTC	CASSGGGGMETQYF
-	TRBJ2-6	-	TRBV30	TGTGCCTGGAACGGTGGGCCGGGGGGGGCCAACGTCCTGACTTTC	CAWNGGPGGANVLTF
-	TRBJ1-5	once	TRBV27	TGTGCCAGCAGTTCCCAGGGAGGGGTTCAGCCCCAGCATTTT	CASSSQGGVQPQHF
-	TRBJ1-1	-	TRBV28	TGTGCCAGCAGGGGGCGGCCTGAAGCTTTCTTT	CASRGRPEAFF
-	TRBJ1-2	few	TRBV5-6	TGTGCCAGCAGCGTAGAAGTGGCTAACTATGGCTACACCTTC	CASSVEVANYGYTF
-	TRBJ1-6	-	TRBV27	TGTGCCAGCAGTTGGGACCTTAATTCACCCCTCCACTTT	CASSWDLNSPLHF
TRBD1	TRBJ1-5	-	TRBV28	TGTGCCAGCATCCCCCGGGACAGGGAAGGGCAGCCCCAGCATTTT	CASIPRDREGQPQHF